This TCR beta chain was found in a study of shared clonotypes between healthy human individuals. Study-level results: Between four donors, naive CD4 clonotypes were shared at a level of around 5.2%. Naive subsets generally exceeded memory subsets in estimated richness.

Naive CD8 populations comprised CD45RO-negative cells positively selected for CCR7, excluding terminally differentiated effector memory CD45RA+ cells. V was pared by 5 bases and J by 0 bases, with 13 bases between. This CDR3 spans 15 amino acids. Germline V gene data show CDR1 as SEHNR and CDR2 as FQNEAQ (reference sequence). The repertoire was sequenced with immunoSEQ multiplex PCR; TCRdb's copy has only in-frame clones and lacks some. The top ten clones hold 0.3% of a sample with about 580,000 clones, 95% to 98% of them seen once. As to this clone: Its antigen is still unknown.

The receptor comes from a man aged 30 to 45 in good health. J is TRBJ1-1 and V is TRBV7-9, with D possibly TRBD1 on 6 matching bases. Material: naive CD8+ T cells sorted from blood. The CDR3 here is CASSQRTAMNTEAFF. CDR3 coding DNA: TGTGCCAGCAGCCAACGGACAGCCATGAACACTGAAGCTTTCTTT.